The 2 T cell receptor beta chains below all came from one sample that was sequenced in a study of shared clonotypes between healthy human individuals. This table comes from immunoSEQ multiplex PCR, and its TCRdb copy is limited to in-frame clones, with some not included. The data contain about 1,500,000 clones, approximately 96% of them singletons. Source material: naive CD4+ T cells sorted from blood. Subset given: CD45RA+ positively selected. Receptors originate from a man aged 25 to 40 in good health.

J is TRBJ1-1 and V is TRBV6-6, with TRBD1 as a possible D gene (5 bases). Germline loops: CDR1 MNHNY, CDR2 SVGAGI (reference sequence). This CDR3 has 12 residues. V was shortened by 4 bases and J by 5 bases, with 8 bases between the two germline ends. CDR3 amino acids: CASSFGGTEAFF. The CDR3 nucleotides read TGTGCCAGCAGTTTCGGGGGAACTGAAGCTTTCTTT.

This rearrangement joins TRBV28 to TRBJ1-2; TRBD1 matches 8 bases. The CDR3 is made up of 13 amino acids. Trimming removed 5 bases from V and 8 bases from J; junction bases left unmatched: 7. Germline CDR1 and CDR2: MDHEN and SYDVKM. The CDR3 here is CASSPLPGGGYTF. The CDR3 bases are TGTGCCAGCAGTCCACTTCCAGGGGGCGGCTACACCTTC.